This T cell receptor (beta chain) was sequenced during a study of early T cells in non-severe SARS-CoV-2 infection. Each CDR3 protein is one row after TCRdb ran MiXCR on the 5' RACE reads. The sample shows about 69,000 distinct CDR3 sequences, approximately 10% of them seen only once. The starting material was whole blood, obtained at baseline. The origin of this receptor is an adult who was a healthcare worker with PCR-confirmed SARS-CoV-2 infection or an uninfected control (not recorded which).

This CDR3 is CAWSVGLYNEQFF. The CDR3 coding sequence is TGTGCCTGGAGTGTAGGACTCTACAATGAGCAGTTCTTC. The rearrangement uses TRBV30 and TRBJ2-1; a possible D gene is TRBD2 (5 bases). V was cut by 0 bases and J by 3 bases, with 6 bases left in between. Germline-derived CDR1 and CDR2 are GTSNPN and SVGIG (reference sequence). This CDR3 has 13 amino acids.